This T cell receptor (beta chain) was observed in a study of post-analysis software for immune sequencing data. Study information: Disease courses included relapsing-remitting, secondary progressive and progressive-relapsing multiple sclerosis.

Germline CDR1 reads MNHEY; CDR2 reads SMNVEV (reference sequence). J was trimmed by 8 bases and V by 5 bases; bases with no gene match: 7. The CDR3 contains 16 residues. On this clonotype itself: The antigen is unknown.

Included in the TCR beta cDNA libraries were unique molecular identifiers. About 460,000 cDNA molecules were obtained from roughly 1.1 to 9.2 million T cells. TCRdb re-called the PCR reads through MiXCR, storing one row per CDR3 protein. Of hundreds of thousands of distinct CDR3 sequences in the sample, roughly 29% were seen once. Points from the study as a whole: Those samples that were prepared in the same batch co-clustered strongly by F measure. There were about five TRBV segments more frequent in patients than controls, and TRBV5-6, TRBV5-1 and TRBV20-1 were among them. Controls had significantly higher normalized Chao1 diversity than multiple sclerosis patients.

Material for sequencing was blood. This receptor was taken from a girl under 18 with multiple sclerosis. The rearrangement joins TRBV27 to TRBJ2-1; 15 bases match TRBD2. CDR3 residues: CASSPWTSGRADEQFF. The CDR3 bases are TGTGCCAGCAGTCCATGGACTAGCGGGAGGGCCGATGAGCAGTTCTTC.